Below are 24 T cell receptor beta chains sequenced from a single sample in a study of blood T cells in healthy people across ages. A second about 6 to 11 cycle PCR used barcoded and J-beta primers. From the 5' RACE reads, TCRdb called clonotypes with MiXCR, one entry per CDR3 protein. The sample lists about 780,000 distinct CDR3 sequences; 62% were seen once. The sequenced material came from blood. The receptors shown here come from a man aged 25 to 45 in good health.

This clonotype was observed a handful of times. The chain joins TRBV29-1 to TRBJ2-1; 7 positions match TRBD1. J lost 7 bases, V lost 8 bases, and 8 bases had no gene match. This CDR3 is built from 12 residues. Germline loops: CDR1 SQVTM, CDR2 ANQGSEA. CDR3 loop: CSSRDSRNEQFF. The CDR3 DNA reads TGCAGCAGCCGGGACAGTAGAAATGAGCAGTTCTTC.

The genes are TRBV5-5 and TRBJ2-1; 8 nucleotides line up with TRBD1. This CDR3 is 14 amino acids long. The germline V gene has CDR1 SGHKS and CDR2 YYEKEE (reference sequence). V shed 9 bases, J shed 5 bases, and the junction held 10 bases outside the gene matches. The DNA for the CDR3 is TGTGCCACTAGAACAGGGGGACTTAACAATGAGCAGTTCTTC. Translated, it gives CATRTGGLNNEQFF.

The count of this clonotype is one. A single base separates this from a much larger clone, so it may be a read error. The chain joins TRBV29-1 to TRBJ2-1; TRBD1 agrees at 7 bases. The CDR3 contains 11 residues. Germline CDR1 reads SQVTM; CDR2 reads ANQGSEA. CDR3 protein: CNPGTAIEQFF. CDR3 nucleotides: TGCAACCCCGGGACAGCCATTGAACAGTTCTTC.

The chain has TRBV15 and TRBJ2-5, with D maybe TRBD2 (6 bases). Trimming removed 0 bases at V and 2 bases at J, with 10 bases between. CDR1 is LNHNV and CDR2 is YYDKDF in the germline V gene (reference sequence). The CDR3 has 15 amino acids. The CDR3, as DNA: TGTGCCACCAGCAGAGATAGCGGCGGTCAAGAGACCCAGTACTTC. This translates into CATSRDSGGQETQYF.

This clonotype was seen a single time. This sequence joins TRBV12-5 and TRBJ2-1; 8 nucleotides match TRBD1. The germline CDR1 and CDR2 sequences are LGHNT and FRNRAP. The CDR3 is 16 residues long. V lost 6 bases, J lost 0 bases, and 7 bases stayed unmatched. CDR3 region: CASGDGQGSSYNEQFF. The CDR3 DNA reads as TGTGCTAGTGGGGACGGACAGGGAAGCTCCTACAATGAGCAGTTCTTC.

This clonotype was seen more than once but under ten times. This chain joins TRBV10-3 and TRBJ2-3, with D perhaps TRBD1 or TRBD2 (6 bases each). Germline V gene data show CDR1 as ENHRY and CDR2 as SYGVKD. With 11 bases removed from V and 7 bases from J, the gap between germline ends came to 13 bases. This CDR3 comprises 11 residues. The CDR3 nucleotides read TGTGCCGCGAGGGGGGCAAATACGCAGTATTTT. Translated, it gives CAARGANTQYF.

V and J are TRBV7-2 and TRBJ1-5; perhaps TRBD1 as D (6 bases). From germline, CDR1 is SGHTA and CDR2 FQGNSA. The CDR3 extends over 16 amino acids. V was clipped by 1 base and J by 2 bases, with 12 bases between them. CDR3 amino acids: CASSLVSGAGNQPQHF. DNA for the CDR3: TGTGCCAGCAGCTTAGTCTCAGGGGCGGGCAATCAGCCCCAGCATTTT.

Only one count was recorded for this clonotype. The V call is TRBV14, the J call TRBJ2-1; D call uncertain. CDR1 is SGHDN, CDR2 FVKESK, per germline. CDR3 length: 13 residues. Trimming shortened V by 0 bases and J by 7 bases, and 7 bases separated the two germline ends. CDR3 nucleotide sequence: TGTGCCAGCAGCCAAGATGTACTGAATGAGCAGTTCTTC. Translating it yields CASSQDVLNEQFF.

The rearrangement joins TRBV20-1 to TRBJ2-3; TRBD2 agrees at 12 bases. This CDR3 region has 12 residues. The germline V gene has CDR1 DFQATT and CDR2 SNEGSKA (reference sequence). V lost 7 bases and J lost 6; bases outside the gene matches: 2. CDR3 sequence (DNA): TGCAGTGGACTAGCGGGGGTGGATACGCAGTATTTT. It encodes CSGLAGVDTQYF.

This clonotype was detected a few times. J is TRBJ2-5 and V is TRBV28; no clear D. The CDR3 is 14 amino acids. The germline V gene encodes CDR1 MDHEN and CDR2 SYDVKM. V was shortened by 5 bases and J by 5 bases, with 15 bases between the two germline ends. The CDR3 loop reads CASSLWTGKETQYF. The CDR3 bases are TGTGCCAGCAGTCTTTGGACGGGCAAGGAGACCCAGTACTTC.

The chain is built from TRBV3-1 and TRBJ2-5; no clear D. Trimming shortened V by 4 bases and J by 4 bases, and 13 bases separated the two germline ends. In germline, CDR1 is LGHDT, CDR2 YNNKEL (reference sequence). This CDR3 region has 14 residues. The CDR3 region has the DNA TGTGCCAGCAGCCTCATGACAAGCCGAGAGACCCAGTACTTC. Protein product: CASSLMTSRETQYF.

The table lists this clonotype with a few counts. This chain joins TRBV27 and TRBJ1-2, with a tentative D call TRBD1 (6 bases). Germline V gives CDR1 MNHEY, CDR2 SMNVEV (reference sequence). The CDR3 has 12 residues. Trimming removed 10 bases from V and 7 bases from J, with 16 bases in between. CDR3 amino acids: CATGQILGGYTF. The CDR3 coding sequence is TGTGCCACCGGACAGATCCTGGGTGGCTACACCTTC.

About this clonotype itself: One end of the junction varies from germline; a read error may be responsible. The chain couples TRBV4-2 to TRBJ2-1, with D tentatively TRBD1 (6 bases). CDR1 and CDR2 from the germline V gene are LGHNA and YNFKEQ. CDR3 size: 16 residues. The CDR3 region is CASSPRGQSSYNERFF. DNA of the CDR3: TGTGCCAGCAGCCCCCGCGGACAGTCCTCCTACAATGAGCGGTTCTTC.

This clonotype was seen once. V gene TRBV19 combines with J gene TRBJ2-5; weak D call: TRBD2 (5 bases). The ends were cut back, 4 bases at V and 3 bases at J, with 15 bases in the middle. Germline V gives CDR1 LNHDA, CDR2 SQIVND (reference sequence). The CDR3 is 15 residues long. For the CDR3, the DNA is TGTGCCAGTAGTACGCGGACCGAGGGAAAAGAGACCCAGTACTTC. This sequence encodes CASSTRTEGKETQYF.

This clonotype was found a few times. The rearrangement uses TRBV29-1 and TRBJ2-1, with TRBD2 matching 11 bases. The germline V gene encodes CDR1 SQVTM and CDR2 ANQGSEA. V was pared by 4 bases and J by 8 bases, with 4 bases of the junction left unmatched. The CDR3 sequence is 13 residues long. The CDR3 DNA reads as TGCAGCGTTGTAGCGGGGGGGCCTCATGAGCAGTTCTTC. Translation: CSVVAGGPHEQFF.

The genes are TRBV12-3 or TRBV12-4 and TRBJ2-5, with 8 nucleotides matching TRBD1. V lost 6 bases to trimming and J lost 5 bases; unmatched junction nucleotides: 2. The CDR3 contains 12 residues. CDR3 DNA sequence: TGTGCCAGCAGGGGACAGGCGGAGACCCAGTACTTC. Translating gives CASRGQAETQYF.

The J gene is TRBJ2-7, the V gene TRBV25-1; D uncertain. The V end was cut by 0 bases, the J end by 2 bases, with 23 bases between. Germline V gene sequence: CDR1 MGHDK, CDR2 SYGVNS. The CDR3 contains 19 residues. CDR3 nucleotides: TGTGCCAGCAGTGAATATCTTGGAGTGGGCCAACAGCTAACCTACGAGCAGTACTTC. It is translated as CASSEYLGVGQQLTYEQYF.

CDR3 bases: TGTGCCAGCACGGACTGGGGGACAACCTCTAGCACAGATACGCAGTATTTT. It encodes CASTDWGTTSSTDTQYF. V and J are TRBV27 and TRBJ2-3; D perhaps matches TRBD1 (6 bases). Trimming stripped 7 bases from V and 0 bases from J, with 20 bases between. Germline CDR1 and CDR2: MNHEY and SMNVEV (reference sequence). The CDR3 has 17 residues.

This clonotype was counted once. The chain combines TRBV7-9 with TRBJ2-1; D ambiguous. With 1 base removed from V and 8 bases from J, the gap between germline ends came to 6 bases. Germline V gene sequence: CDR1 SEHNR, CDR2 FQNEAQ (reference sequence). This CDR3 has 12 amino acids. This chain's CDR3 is CASSLEVDEQFF. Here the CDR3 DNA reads TGTGCCAGCAGCTTAGAGGTAGATGAGCAGTTCTTC.

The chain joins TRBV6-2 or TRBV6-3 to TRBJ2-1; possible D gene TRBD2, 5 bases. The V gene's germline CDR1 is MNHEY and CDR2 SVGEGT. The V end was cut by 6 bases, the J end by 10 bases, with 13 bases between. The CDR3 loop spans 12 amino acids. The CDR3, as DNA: TGTGCCAGCAGACTCAGGTGGGAGGAGCAGTTCTTC. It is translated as CASRLRWEEQFF.

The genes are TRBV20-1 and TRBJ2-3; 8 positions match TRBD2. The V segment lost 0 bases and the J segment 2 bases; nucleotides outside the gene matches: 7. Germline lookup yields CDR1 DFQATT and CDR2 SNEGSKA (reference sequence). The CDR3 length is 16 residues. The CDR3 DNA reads TGCAGTGCTAGAGAGATTGCGGGGGGTTTCACAGATACGCAGTATTTT. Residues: CSAREIAGGFTDTQYF.

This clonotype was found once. In DNA, the CDR3 is TGTGCCAGCAGCTCCCGATCCATGAACACCGGGGAGCTGTTTTTT. It translates to CASSSRSMNTGELFF. The chain joins TRBV9 to TRBJ2-2; D gene unclear. The V end was cut by 4 bases, the J end by 1 base, with 11 bases between. The CDR3 length is 15 residues. Germline V CDR1 and CDR2: SGDLS, YYNGEE.

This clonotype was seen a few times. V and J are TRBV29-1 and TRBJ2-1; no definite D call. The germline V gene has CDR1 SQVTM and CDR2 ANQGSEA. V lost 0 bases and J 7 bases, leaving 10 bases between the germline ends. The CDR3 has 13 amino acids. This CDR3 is CSVEETPLNEQFF. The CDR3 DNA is TGCAGCGTTGAAGAAACCCCACTGAATGAGCAGTTCTTC.

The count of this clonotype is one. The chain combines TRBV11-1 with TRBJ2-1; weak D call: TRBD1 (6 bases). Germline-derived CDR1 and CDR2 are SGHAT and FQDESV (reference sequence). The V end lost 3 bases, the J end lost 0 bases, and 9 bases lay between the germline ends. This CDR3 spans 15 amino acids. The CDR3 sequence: CASSFRQDSYNEQFF. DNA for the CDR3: TGTGCCAGCAGCTTCAGACAGGACTCCTACAATGAGCAGTTCTTC.